Sequencing of this T cell receptor (beta chain) was carried out in a study of T-cell reconstitution after alpha-beta-depleted transplantation in children. Broader study findings: By about two months after transplant, alpha-beta T cells reportedly arose from several hundred graft clones that had expanded. After transplant, high TCRbeta diversity at day 60 in some patients arose from surviving recipient T cells and thymic progenitors. Fresh T-cell production supplied most of the T-cell counts and diversity seen one year after transplant.

The TCRbeta library incorporated unique molecular identifiers. TCRdb processed the PCR reads anew with MiXCR; each CDR3 protein has one entry. The sample lists about 980,000 distinct CDR3 sequences; around 30% were seen once. V lost 0 bases to trimming and J lost 5 bases, with 11 bases between them. The CDR3 sequence is 15 residues long. Germline CDR1 and CDR2: SGHRS and YFSETQ. As regards this clonotype: Its matching antigen is unknown.

The source of this sequence is a boy less than two years old who had a stem cell transplant for SCID, so the T cells may come from the graft donor. This specimen was PBMCs, mostly from graft donor cells, taken 360 days after TCRalphabeta/CD19-depleted stem cell transplant. This chain connects TRBV5-1 to TRBJ2-2, with TRBD1 as a possible D gene (5 bases). CDR3 nucleotides: TGCGCCAGCAGCTTGGAGCCGACAGTTACCGGGGAGCTGTTTTTT. Its translation: CASSLEPTVTGELFF. The full variable domain, its missing parts supplied by reference TRBV5-1 and TRBJ2-2, is KAGVTQTPRYLIKTRGQQVTLSCSPISGHRSVSWYQQTPGQGLQFLFEYFSETQRNKGNFPGRFSGRQFSNSRSEMNVSTLELGDSALYLCASSLEPTVTGELFFGEGSRLTVL.